This T cell receptor beta chain was observed in a study of cytomegalovirus exposure and HLA in healthy donors. There are 16 residues in the CDR3. In germline, CDR1 is LNHDA, CDR2 SQIVND (reference sequence). The junction had 13 bases not matched to a gene; V was cut back by 5 bases and J by 10 bases. The PCR made use of 60 Vbeta and 13 Jbeta primers. Sequencing was performed with immunoSEQ multiplex PCR; in TCRdb, only in-frame clones are kept and a portion is missing. The repertoire has about 140,000 clones, 75% of them found once; the top ten carry approximately 11%. The receptor was isolated from a young man in good health and CMV-seropositive. The specimen was PBMCs. The J gene is TRBJ2-1, the V gene TRBV19, with 11 bases matching TRBD1. Here the CDR3 reads CASSANPGQGVMEQFF. In DNA form, the CDR3 reads TGTGCCAGTAGTGCTAACCCGGGACAGGGGGTAATGGAGCAGTTCTTC.